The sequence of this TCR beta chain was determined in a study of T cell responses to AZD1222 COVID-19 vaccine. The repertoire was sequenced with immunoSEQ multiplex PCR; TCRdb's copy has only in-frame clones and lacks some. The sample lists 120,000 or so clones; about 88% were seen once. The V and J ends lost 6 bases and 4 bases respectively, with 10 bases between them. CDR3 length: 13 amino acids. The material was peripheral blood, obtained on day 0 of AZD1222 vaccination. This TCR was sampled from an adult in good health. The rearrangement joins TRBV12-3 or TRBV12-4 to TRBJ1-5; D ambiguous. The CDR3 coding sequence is TGTGCCAGCAGCGACATGGCGAATCAGCCCCAGCATTTT. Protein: CASSDMANQPQHF.